This T cell receptor beta chain appears in the sequencing data of a study of blood T cell repertoires in COVID-19. Study context: Whether acute or convalescent, the COVID-19 samples came from the United States, Italy and Spain. PBMCs, B-cell-depleted T cells, or T cells were the source of the cDNA or gDNA that made up the material.

This CDR3 spans 13 amino acids. V was trimmed by 7 bases and J by 5 bases, leaving 15 bases between them. Germline values: CDR1 SGHNT, CDR2 YYREEE (reference sequence). Authors' analysis steps: Nucleated cell number was recorded as an estimate derived from reference gene primer amplification. The data were produced by immunoSEQ multiplex PCR, yet TCRdb's version contains in-frame clones alone and is incomplete. The V and J calls and the clone size are those of that table, but D and trimming were determined from the DNA. The table has around 210,000 clones, under 85% seen once. Seattle cases were enrolled at active infection and followed longitudinally.

The gene calls are TRBV5-4 and TRBJ2-5; no definite D call. This receptor was taken from a woman over 75 with COVID-19, enrolled during active disease. The sequenced material came from peripheral blood. CDR3 nucleotide sequence: TGTGCCAGCTCGGCAGGTAGAGAGGAGACCCAGTACTTC. Protein: CASSAGREETQYF.